Presented here are 6 T cell receptor beta chains from one specimen sequenced in a study of blood T cell repertoires in COVID-19. Measured with immunoSEQ multiplex PCR; TCRdb has only the in-frame clones, and not every one. The profile shows 25,000 to 30,000 clones, 85% to 90% of them singletons. Sequencing was carried out using peripheral blood. The source of these receptors is a man between 60 and 75 years old with acute or convalescent COVID-19.

In DNA, the CDR3 is TGCGCCAGCAGCCTGGGACAGGGGGCCGGGGAGCTGTTTTTT. Residues: CASSLGQGAGELFF. The chain recombines TRBV4-1 with TRBJ2-2; TRBD1 agrees at 11 bases. The CDR3 is made up of 14 amino acids. The ends lost 4 bases at V and 6 bases at J; junction bases unmatched: 1. Per germline, CDR1 MGHRA and CDR2 YSYEKL.

This chain connects TRBV10-3 to TRBJ2-1; 11 bases align to TRBD2. The J segment lost 7 bases and the V segment lost 6 bases, leaving 8 bases of the junction unmatched. Germline V gene lookup returns CDR1 ENHRY and CDR2 SYGVKD. CDR3 length equals 15 residues. The CDR3 sequence: CAIREIAGGRNEQFF. The CDR3 DNA is TGTGCCATCAGGGAAATAGCGGGGGGGCGGAATGAGCAGTTCTTC.

V is TRBV4-1 and J is TRBJ2-1; 11 bases align to TRBD2. Germline CDR1 and CDR2: MGHRA and YSYEKL. The CDR3 covers 16 residues. Trimming at V came to 4 bases and at J to 4 bases, leaving 6 bases not matched to a gene. The CDR3 DNA reads as TGCGCCAGCAGCCCGCAACTAGCGGGGGAATACAATGAGCAGTTCTTC. Its protein is CASSPQLAGEYNEQFF.

The V and J genes are TRBV27 and TRBJ2-5, with TRBD1 matching 10 bases. The J segment lost 5 bases and the V segment lost 2 bases, leaving 2 bases of the junction unmatched. There are 14 residues in the CDR3. Per germline, CDR1 MNHEY and CDR2 SMNVEV (reference sequence). The CDR3 reads CASSLEGQGETQYF. In nucleotides, the CDR3 is TGTGCCAGCAGTTTAGAGGGACAGGGGGAGACCCAGTACTTC.

V gene TRBV10-3 combines with J gene TRBJ2-2; 8 bases agree with TRBD1. V was clipped by 6 bases and J by 4 bases; unmatched bases: 13. This CDR3 has 17 residues. Germline V lookup: CDR1 ENHRY, CDR2 SYGVKD. CDR3 region: CAISPAPGTGVTGELFF. CDR3 nucleotides: TGTGCCATCAGCCCCGCCCCCGGGACAGGAGTCACCGGGGAGCTGTTTTTT.

The chain employs TRBV30 and TRBJ1-1; possible D gene TRBD1, 6 bases. Per germline, CDR1 GTSNPN and CDR2 SVGIG (reference sequence). V was pared by 1 base and J by 0 bases, with 9 bases between. This CDR3 spans 14 amino acids. CDR3 sequence: CAWSGQAMNTEAFF. The CDR3 nucleotides are TGTGCCTGGAGTGGACAGGCTATGAACACTGAAGCTTTCTTT.